What follows are 19 T cell receptor beta chains derived from one specimen sequenced in a study of shared clonotypes between healthy human individuals. Sequenced by immunoSEQ multiplex PCR; TCRdb stores in-frame clones only, minus some. The table has roughly 1,600,000 clones, approximately 98.5% seen once; the top ten hold about 0.34%. Sample: naive CD4+ T cells sorted from blood. Noted subset: CD45RA+ positively selected. The receptors derive from a man in his thirties or forties in good health.

V is TRBV7-2 and J is TRBJ2-7, with D possibly being TRBD2 (6 bases). From germline, CDR1 is SGHTA and CDR2 FQGNSA. V was trimmed by 1 base and J by 0 bases, leaving 13 bases between them. This CDR3 is 16 amino acids long. CDR3 loop: CASSLVASASSYEQYF. Written as DNA, the CDR3 is TGTGCCAGCAGCTTAGTGGCTAGCGCGAGCTCCTACGAGCAGTACTTC.

The chain couples TRBV6-1 to TRBJ1-5; D gene ambiguous. The germline V gene has CDR1 MNHNS and CDR2 SASEGT. The germline V and J ends were trimmed by 7 bases and 4 bases, with 14 bases remaining between them. This CDR3 comprises 14 residues. CDR3 loop: CASKASPKNQPQHF. For the CDR3, the DNA is TGTGCCAGCAAGGCGTCCCCAAAGAATCAGCCCCAGCATTTT.

This chain joins TRBV4-3 and TRBJ1-1; D call uncertain. This CDR3 has 13 amino acids. The V end lost 0 bases, the J end lost 8 bases, and 10 bases lay between the germline ends. The V gene's germline CDR1 is LGHNA and CDR2 YSLEER. CDR3 DNA: TGCGCCAGCAGCCAAGATCTCGCCTGGGAAGCTTTCTTT. Translated: CASSQDLAWEAFF.

This clone has just one count. The chain recombines TRBV29-1 with TRBJ2-7; D gene unclear. Trimming stripped 6 bases from V and 0 bases from J, with 15 bases between. Looked up from germline, CDR1 is SQVTM and CDR2 is ANQGSEA. The CDR3 covers 14 residues. DNA for the CDR3: TGCAGCGTCAACGATCGGACGAGCTCCTACGAGCAGTACTTC. Amino acids: CSVNDRTSSYEQYF.

V usage is TRBV6-6 and J usage is TRBJ2-7, with 8 bases lining up with TRBD2. With 8 bases clipped from V and 1 base from J, the junction kept 4 bases outside the gene matches. Germline lookup yields CDR1 MNHNY and CDR2 SVGAGI (reference sequence). CDR3 length equals 13 residues. CDR3: CASQAGASYEQYF. The CDR3, as DNA: TGTGCCAGCCAAGCGGGAGCTTCCTACGAGCAGTACTTC.

The chain links TRBV5-8 to TRBJ2-5, with D perhaps TRBD2 (6 bases). The CDR3 has 16 amino acids. V was shortened by 0 bases and J by 0 bases, with 12 bases between the two germline ends. Per germline, CDR1 SGHTS and CDR2 YDEGEE. The CDR3 DNA reads TGTGCCAGCAGCTTGGCATTAGCGGACTACCAAGAGACCCAGTACTTC. Translated, it gives CASSLALADYQETQYF.

The chain links TRBV19 to TRBJ1-1; 9 bases fit TRBD1. The trim removed 4 bases at V and 4 bases at J, leaving 4 bases unmatched. The CDR3 extends over 14 amino acids. The germline gives CDR1 LNHDA, CDR2 SQIVND (reference sequence). The CDR3 DNA sequence: TGTGCCAGTAGTAGTCTGGGACAGGGCACTGAAGCTTTCTTT. This translates into CASSSLGQGTEAFF.

The V and J genes are TRBV10-2 and TRBJ2-7; TRBD2 agrees at 7 bases. CDR1 WSHSY and CDR2 SAAADI come from the germline V gene. V lost 3 bases and J lost 3; bases outside the gene matches: 5. The CDR3 length is 14 residues. CDR3 DNA sequence: TGCGCCAGCAGTGAATCAGCGGGGCTCTACGAGCAGTACTTC. It is translated as CASSESAGLYEQYF.

This clone was seen only once. Different DNA sequences within this sample yield the same CDR3. V is TRBV5-1 and J is TRBJ2-7, with D perhaps matching TRBD1 (5 bases). The V gene lost 2 bases and the J gene lost 2 bases, with 8 bases spanning the gap. CDR1 and CDR2 (germline): SGHRS, YFSETQ. The CDR3 contains 13 residues. This chain's CDR3 is CASSLTGPYEQYF. Here the CDR3 DNA reads TGCGCCAGCAGCTTAACAGGTCCCTACGAGCAGTACTTC.

In its sample, this clone was seen once. The chain joins TRBV6-1 to TRBJ1-1; TRBD1 is a possible D gene (5 bases). CDR3 length: 11 amino acids. V was cut by 11 bases and J by 5 bases, with 12 bases left in between. Germline loops: CDR1 MNHNS, CDR2 SASEGT. This CDR3 reads CALNGGTEAFF. DNA of the CDR3: TGTGCCCTGAACGGGGGAACTGAAGCTTTCTTT.

This clone was detected once. This chain connects TRBV10-1 to TRBJ2-3; 7 bases fit TRBD1. Germline values: CDR1 WNHNN, CDR2 SYGVQD (reference sequence). V was pared by 6 bases and J by 2 bases, with 5 bases of the junction left unmatched. The CDR3 is 14 residues long. The CDR3 protein is CASSHRGDTDTQYF. The DNA for the CDR3 is TGCGCCAGCAGCCACAGGGGAGACACAGATACGCAGTATTTT.

The V call is TRBV28, the J call TRBJ1-1; D perhaps matches TRBD1 (6 bases). Germline V gene lookup returns CDR1 MDHEN and CDR2 SYDVKM. Trimming cost V 5 bases and J 3 bases, with 16 bases left between them. CDR3 size: 15 residues. In DNA form, the CDR3 reads TGTGCCAGCAGTGAAGCGTACAGGGTTGACACTGAAGCTTTCTTT. This encodes CASSEAYRVDTEAFF.

This clone was counted only a few times. This chain joins TRBV2 and TRBJ1-1, with 7 positions matching TRBD1. The CDR3 is made up of 14 amino acids. The J segment lost 4 bases and the V segment lost 5 bases, leaving 7 bases of the junction unmatched. Germline CDR1 reads SNHLY; CDR2 reads FYNNEI. The CDR3 region is CASSKQGTGTEAFF. Written as DNA, the CDR3 is TGTGCCAGCAGTAAACAGGGGACGGGCACTGAAGCTTTCTTT. Combining the CDR3 with reference TRBV2 and TRBJ1-1 gives the whole variable domain EPEVTQTPSHQVTQMGQEVILRCVPISNHLYFYWYRQILGQKVEFLVSFYNNEISEKSEIFDDQFSVERPDGSNFTLKIRSTKLEDSAMYFCASSKQGTGTEAFFGQGTRLTVV.

The chain carries TRBV9 and TRBJ2-5; 9 bases are shared with TRBD1. CDR3 length: 17 residues. Per the germline V gene, CDR1 is SGDLS and CDR2 is YYNGEE. The V segment lost 2 bases and the J segment 0 bases; nucleotides outside the gene matches: 8. CDR3: CASSVDPTGGNQETQYF. The CDR3 nucleotides read TGTGCCAGCAGCGTTGACCCGACAGGGGGGAACCAAGAGACCCAGTACTTC.

J is TRBJ1-4 and V is TRBV27, with unresolved D. The CDR3 contains 13 residues. The V end lost 6 bases, the J end lost 0 bases, and 5 bases lay between the germline ends. The V gene's germline CDR1 is MNHEY and CDR2 SMNVEV (reference sequence). CDR3 in DNA: TGTGCCAGCAGCTGGGCAACTAATGAAAAACTGTTTTTT. Its translation is CASSWATNEKLFF.

V gene TRBV18 combines with J gene TRBJ2-1; 9 bases fit TRBD2. This CDR3 has 17 residues. V lost 1 base, J lost 6 bases, and 10 bases stayed unmatched. The germline gives CDR1 KGHSH, CDR2 LQKENI. In DNA, the CDR3 is TGTGCCAGCTCACCACGGTTGGGCGAGCGGGAGGTCAATGAGCAGTTCTTC. Translation: CASSPRLGEREVNEQFF.

This clone was seen a single time. The rearrangement links TRBV19 to TRBJ2-5, with 13 positions matching TRBD2. V shed 3 bases and J 4 bases; nucleotides not matched to a gene: 11. Germline CDR1 and CDR2: LNHDA and SQIVND (reference sequence). The CDR3 has 18 amino acids. The CDR3 sequence is CASSILPVRTSGRETQYF. The CDR3 nucleotides read TGTGCCAGTAGTATCCTACCGGTTCGGACTAGCGGGAGAGAGACCCAGTACTTC.

This chain connects TRBV25-1 to TRBJ2-7, with D maybe TRBD2 (5 bases). The CDR3 length is 13 residues. V was cut by 7 bases and J by 4 bases, with 14 bases left in between. The germline V gene encodes CDR1 MGHDK and CDR2 SYGVNS. The CDR3: CASTPYEGYEQYF. The CDR3 DNA reads TGTGCCAGCACCCCATATGAGGGTTACGAGCAGTACTTC.

This clone was counted a single time. This chain uses TRBV12-5 with TRBJ1-1; D is uncertain. Trimming took off 7 bases at V and 8 bases at J, with 11 bases between the two ends. Germline CDR1 and CDR2: LGHNT and FRNRAP. CDR3 length: 11 residues. CDR3 DNA sequence: TGTGCTAGTGCCGAAGGACTGGAAGCTTTCTTT. Encoded protein: CASAEGLEAFF.